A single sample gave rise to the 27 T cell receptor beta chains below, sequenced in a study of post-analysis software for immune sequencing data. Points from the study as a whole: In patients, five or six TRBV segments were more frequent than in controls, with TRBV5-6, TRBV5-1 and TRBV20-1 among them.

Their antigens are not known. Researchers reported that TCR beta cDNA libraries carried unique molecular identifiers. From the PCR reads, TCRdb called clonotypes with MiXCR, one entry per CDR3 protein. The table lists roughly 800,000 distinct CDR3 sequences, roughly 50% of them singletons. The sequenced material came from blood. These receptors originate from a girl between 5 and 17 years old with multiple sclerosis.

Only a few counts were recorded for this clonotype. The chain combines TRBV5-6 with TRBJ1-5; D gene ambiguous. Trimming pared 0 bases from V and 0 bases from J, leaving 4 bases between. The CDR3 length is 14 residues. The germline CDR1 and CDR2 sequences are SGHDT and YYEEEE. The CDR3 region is CASSLAASNQPQHF. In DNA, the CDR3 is TGTGCCAGCAGCTTGGCGGCTAGCAATCAGCCCCAGCATTTT.

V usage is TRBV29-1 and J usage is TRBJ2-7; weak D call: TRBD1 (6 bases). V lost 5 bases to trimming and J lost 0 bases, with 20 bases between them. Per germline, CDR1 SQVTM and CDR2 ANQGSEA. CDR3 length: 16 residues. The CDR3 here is CSVSPGTGQTSYEQYF. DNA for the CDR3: TGCAGCGTTTCGCCCGGCACGGGACAAACCTCCTACGAGCAGTACTTC.

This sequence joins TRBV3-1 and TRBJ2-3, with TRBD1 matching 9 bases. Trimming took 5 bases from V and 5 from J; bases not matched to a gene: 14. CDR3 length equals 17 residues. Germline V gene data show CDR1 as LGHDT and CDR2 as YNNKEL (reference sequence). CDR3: CASSSRDRGVRGDTQYF. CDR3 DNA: TGTGCCAGCAGCTCCCGAGACAGGGGGGTTCGGGGAGATACGCAGTATTTT.

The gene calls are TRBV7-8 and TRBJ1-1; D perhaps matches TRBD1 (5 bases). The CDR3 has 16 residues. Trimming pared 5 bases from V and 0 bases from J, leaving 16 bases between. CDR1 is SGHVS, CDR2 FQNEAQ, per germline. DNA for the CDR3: TGTGCCAGCAGCCCAAAGCGGGGCAGTTTGAACACTGAAGCTTTCTTT. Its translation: CASSPKRGSLNTEAFF.

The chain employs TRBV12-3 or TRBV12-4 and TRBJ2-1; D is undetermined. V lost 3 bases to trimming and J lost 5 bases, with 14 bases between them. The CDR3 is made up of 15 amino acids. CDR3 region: CASSFWASTHNEQFF. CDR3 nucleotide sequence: TGTGCCAGCAGTTTCTGGGCGAGCACACACAATGAGCAGTTCTTC.

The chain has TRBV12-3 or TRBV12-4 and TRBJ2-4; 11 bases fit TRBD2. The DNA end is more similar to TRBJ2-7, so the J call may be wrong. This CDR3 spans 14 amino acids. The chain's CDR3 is CASSRLAGSNEQYF. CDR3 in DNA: TGTGCCAGCAGCAGACTAGCGGGAAGTAACGAGCAGTACTTC.

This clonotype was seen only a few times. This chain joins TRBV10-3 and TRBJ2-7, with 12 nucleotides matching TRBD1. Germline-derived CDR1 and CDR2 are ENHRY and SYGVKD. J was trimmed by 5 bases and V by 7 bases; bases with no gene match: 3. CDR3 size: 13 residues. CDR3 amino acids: CAITGTGGDEQYF. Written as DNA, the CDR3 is TGTGCCATCACCGGGACAGGGGGCGACGAGCAGTACTTC.

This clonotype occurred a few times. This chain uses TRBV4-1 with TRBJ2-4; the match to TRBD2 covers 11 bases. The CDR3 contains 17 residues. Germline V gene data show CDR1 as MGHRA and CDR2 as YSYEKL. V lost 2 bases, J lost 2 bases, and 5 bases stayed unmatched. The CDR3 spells CASSQPTSGKSKNIQYF. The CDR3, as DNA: TGCGCCAGCAGCCAACCGACTAGCGGGAAGTCCAAAAACATTCAGTACTTC.

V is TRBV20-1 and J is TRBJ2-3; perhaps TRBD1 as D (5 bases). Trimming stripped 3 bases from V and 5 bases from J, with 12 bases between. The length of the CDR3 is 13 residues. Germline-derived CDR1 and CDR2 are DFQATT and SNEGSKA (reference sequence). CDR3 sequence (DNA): TGCAGTGCTAGGGGTCTAGGGGTAGATACGCAGTATTTT. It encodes CSARGLGVDTQYF.

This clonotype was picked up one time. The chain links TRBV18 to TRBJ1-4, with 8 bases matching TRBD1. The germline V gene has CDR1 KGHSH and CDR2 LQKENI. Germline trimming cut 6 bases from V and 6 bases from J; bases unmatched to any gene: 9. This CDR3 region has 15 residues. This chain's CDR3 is CASSNPTGAYEKLFF. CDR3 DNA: TGTGCCAGCTCGAACCCGACAGGGGCTTATGAAAAACTGTTTTTT. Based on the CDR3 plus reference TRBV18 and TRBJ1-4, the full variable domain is NAGVMQNPRHLVRRRGQEARLRCSPMKGHSHVYWYRQLPEEGLKFMVYLQKENIIDESGMPKERFSAEFPKEGPSILRIQQVVRGDSAAYFCASSNPTGAYEKLFFGSGTQLSVL.

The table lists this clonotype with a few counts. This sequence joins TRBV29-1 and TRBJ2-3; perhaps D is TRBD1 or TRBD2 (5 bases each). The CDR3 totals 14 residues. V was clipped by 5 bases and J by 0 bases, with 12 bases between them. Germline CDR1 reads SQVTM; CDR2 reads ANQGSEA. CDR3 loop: CSVPRGGSTDTQYF. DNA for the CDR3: TGCAGCGTTCCCCGGGGCGGGAGCACAGATACGCAGTATTTT.

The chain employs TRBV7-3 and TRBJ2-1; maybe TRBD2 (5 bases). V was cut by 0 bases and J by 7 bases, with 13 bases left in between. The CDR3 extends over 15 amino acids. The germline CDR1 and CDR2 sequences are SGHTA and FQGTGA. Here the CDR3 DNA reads TGTGCCAGCAGCTTAACCGTTGTCGGGGTTAATGAGCAGTTCTTC. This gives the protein CASSLTVVGVNEQFF. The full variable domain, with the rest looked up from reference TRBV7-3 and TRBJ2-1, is GAGVSQTPSNKVTEKGKYVELRCDPISGHTALYWYRQSLGQGPEFLIYFQGTGAADDSGLPNDRFFAVRPEGSVSTLKIQRTERGDSAVYLCASSLTVVGVNEQFFGPGTRLTVL.

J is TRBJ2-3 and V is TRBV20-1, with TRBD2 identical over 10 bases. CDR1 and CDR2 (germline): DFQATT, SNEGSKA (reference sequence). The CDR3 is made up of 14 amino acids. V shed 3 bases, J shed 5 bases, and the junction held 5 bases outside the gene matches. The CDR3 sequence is CSARDSGRRDTQYF. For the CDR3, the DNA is TGCAGTGCTAGGGATAGCGGGAGGAGAGATACGCAGTATTTT.

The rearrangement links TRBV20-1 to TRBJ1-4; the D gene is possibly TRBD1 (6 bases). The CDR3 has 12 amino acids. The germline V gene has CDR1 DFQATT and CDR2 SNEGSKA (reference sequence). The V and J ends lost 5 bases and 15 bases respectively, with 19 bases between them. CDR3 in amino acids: CSAAVITGRLFF. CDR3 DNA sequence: TGCAGTGCTGCCGTAATAACAGGGAGATTGTTTTTT.

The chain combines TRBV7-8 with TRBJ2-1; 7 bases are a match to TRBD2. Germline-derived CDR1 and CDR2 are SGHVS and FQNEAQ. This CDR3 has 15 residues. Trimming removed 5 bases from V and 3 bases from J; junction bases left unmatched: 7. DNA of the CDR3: TGTGCCAGCAGCCCAGTCGGGGGGTACTACAATGAGCAGTTCTTC. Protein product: CASSPVGGYYNEQFF.

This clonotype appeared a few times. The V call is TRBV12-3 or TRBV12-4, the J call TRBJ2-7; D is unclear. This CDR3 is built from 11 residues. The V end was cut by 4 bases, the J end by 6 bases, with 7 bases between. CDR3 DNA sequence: TGTGCCAGCAGTTCCTACAGCGAGCAGTACTTC. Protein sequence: CASSSYSEQYF.

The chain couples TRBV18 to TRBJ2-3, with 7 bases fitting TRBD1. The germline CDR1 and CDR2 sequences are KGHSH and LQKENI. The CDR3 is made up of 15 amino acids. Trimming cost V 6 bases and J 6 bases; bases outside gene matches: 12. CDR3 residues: CASSYITGVSDTQYF. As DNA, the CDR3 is TGTGCCAGCTCGTATATTACAGGGGTTTCGGATACGCAGTATTTT.

CDR3 bases: TGTGCCAGCAGTGAAGCGATACTAGCGAGGGCCTACAATGAGCAGTTCTTC. It is translated as CASSEAILARAYNEQFF. The chain recombines TRBV2 with TRBJ2-1, with 7 bases that match TRBD2. Looked up from germline, CDR1 is SNHLY and CDR2 is FYNNEI. V was clipped by 0 bases and J by 2 bases; unmatched bases: 7. The CDR3 consists of 17 residues.

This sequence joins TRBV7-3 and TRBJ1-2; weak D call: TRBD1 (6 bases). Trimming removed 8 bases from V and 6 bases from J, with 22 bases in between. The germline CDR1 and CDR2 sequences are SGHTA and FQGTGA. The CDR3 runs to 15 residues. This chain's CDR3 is CASAARPGRGDGYTF. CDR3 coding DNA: TGTGCCAGCGCCGCGCGGCCCGGAAGGGGGGATGGCTACACCTTC.

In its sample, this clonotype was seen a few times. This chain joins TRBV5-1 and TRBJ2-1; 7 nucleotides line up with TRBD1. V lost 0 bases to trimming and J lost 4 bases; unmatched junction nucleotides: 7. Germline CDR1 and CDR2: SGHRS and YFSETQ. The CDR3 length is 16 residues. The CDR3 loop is CASSLAGTVDYNEQFF. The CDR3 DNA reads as TGCGCCAGCAGCTTGGCCGGGACAGTAGATTACAATGAGCAGTTCTTC. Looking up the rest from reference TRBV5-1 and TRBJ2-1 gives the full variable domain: KAGVTQTPRYLIKTRGQQVTLSCSPISGHRSVSWYQQTPGQGLQFLFEYFSETQRNKGNFPGRFSGRQFSNSRSEMNVSTLELGDSALYLCASSLAGTVDYNEQFFGPGTRLTVL.

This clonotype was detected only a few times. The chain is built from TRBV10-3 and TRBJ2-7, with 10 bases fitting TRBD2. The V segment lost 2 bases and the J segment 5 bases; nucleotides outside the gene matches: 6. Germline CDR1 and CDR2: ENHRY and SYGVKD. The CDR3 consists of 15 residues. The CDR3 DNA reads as TGTGCCATCAGTGAGGTAACTAGCGGGAACCACGAGCAGTACTTC. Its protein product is CAISEVTSGNHEQYF.

The CDR3 coding sequence is TGCGCCAGCACGCCAGGGGACAGAAACCAAGAGACCCAGTACTTC. This sequence encodes CASTPGDRNQETQYF. V usage is TRBV10-2 and J usage is TRBJ2-5; TRBD1 matches 7 bases. This CDR3 has 15 amino acids. With 7 bases clipped from V and 0 bases from J, the junction kept 8 bases outside the gene matches. Looked up from germline, CDR1 is WSHSY and CDR2 is SAAADI.

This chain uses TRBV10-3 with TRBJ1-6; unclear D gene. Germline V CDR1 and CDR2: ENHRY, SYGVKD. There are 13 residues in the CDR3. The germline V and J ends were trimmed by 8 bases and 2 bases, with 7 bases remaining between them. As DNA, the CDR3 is TGTGCCATCCGGGGTACCTATAATTCACCCCTCCACTTT. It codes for CAIRGTYNSPLHF.

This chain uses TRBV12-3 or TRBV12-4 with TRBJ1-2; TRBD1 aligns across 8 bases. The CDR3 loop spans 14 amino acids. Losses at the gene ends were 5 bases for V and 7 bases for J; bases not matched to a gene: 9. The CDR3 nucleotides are TGTGCCAGCAGTCGGGGGCAGGGGGCATTTGGCTACACCTTC. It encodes CASSRGQGAFGYTF.

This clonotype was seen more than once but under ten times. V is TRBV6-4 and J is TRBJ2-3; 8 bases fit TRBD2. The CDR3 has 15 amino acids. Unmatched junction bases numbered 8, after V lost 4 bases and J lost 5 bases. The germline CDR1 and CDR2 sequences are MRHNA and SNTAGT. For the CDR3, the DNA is TGTGCCAGCAGTGTCGGGAGGGCCAGGCTAGATACGCAGTATTTT. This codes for CASSVGRARLDTQYF.

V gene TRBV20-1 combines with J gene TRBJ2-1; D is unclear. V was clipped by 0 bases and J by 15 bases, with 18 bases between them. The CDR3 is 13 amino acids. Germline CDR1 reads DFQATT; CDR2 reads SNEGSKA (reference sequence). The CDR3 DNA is TGCAGTGCTAGAGATCGAACGTCTGGGTTGGGGTTCTTC. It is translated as CSARDRTSGLGFF.

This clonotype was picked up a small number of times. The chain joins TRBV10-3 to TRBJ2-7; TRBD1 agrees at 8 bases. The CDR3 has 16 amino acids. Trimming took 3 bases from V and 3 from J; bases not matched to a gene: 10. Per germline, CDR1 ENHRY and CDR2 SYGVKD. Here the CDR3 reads CAISDTGTGAFYEQYF. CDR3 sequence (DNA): TGTGCCATCAGTGATACCGGGACAGGAGCTTTCTACGAGCAGTACTTC.